This T cell receptor (beta chain) was documented in a study of cytomegalovirus exposure and HLA in healthy donors (dated by TCRdb to about 2017). Study-level background: In an earlier analysis of around 540 of the donors, 276 Gb of sequence data and approximately 120 million unique TCR beta sequences from about 190 million T cells were reported. An early release that covered more than 550 HLA-typed donors contained approximately 300 gigabases of sequencing data and tens of millions of unique TCR sequences. The genetic ancestry cluster associated with self-reported Caucasian donors included around 76% of the 398 genotyped donors. The study aimed to test whether signatures of past pathogen exposure could be identified by cataloging public T cell receptors. The study profiled the T cell repertoires of 550 to 700 subjects by immunosequencing and related them to cytomegalovirus serostatus. Along with the 666-subject first cohort, a separate validation cohort of around 120 different subjects was used. To predict cytomegalovirus infection status, the study combined high-throughput TCR immunosequencing, statistical association of individual TCRs with disease status, and machine learning. A later analysis re-analyzed previously published TCR beta repertoires from 666 donors and added high-resolution HLA genotyping to study TCR occurrence patterns. Rather than drawing on any new phenotypic data, the later analysis identified candidate immune exposures from TCR beta sequences and the way those sequences occurred across donors. To decide whether each TCR beta V gene segment behaved as functional or pseudogenic, an earlier analysis of approximately 600 of the donors relied on high-throughput TCR beta sequencing. Donor age, sex, ethnicity and CMV serostatus were collected together with the repertoire data. A later genetic analysis used genome-wide SNP genotypes for about 55% of the 666 donors, treating that subset as a discovery cohort. All discovery cohort repertoires had been generated using a single sequencing platform. Class I and class II HLA loci were covered by the typing at four-digit resolution. The number of typed donors differed by locus: about 620-640 for A, B, C, DRB1 and DQB1; some 500 for DQA1; approximately 600 for DPA1; and about 450 for DPB1. Because of strong linkage in the cohort, 4 to 6 DR-DQ haplotypes were treated as single units for association and clustering. Among some 400 genotyped donors of the cohort, an average of 235,054 unique TCR beta nucleotide sequences were sequenced per donor, around 18% of them non-productive.

The cohort was made up of approximately 670 healthy bone marrow donors. At the time of sampling, every cohort member was nominally healthy, though immune exposures that went unrecorded were likely present. The donor was CMV seronegative and belonged to the group of several hundred seronegative cohort members. A peripheral blood sample was collected from each donor, and TCR beta sequencing was performed on peripheral blood mononuclear cells. Genomic DNA extraction from the blood cell samples was performed with the Qiagen DNeasy Blood Extraction Kit. On the study overall, not on this receptor specifically: According to a later analysis, most CMV-associated TCR beta chains appeared to be HLA-restricted, and the HLA associations seemed to be driven largely by CMV exposure. Because counts were too low, about 18 rarely observed V segments, including chromosome 9 orphons, were excluded from the earlier analysis of under 650 of the donors. Most TCR sequences were seen in very few donors, while some public TCRs were found in many individuals. A group of highly shared sequence variants was considered likely to be a technical artifact of the sequencing pipeline. In vitro tests confirmed that three of the cytomegalovirus-associated TCR beta chains recognize cytomegalovirus antigens. An earlier analysis of 587 of the donors showed that most TCR beta V segments appeared in productive rearrangements either about 87% or about 30% of the time, which broadly matched IMGT annotations. In the study, some 160 TCR beta chains were listed as associated with cytomegalovirus. This cohort had only TCR beta chains sequenced, and the lack of alpha or paired-chain data limited which features could be detected. In a later analysis, HLA-associated TCR beta chains were found to be more clonally expanded and to have lower generation probabilities than equally common non-associated chains. The authors suggested that the approach could potentially be extended to other disease states and immunological phenotypes. Sequencing depth was assumed to be roughly uniform across donors in the presence/absence analyses, though that assumption may not hold. Some IMGT-functional V segments, including TRBV6-2 and TRBV6-3, could not be told apart with the 87-base-pair reads, so those segments were excluded. According to a later genetic analysis, donors in an Asian-associated ancestry cluster had fewer N-insertions in productive TCRs than the approximately 690-donor mean. According to a later analysis, TCR association rates differed among HLA loci, with DRB1 alleles showing the most associated TCRs and HLA-C alleles showing the fewest. Specific HLA alleles were associated with 15,000 to 20,000 TCR beta sequences at a false discovery rate of 0.05 in a later analysis. A further reported finding was that TCR beta sequences accurately predicted the HLA-A and HLA-B alleles for most subjects in the first cohort. An association between a missense DCLRE1C variant and V-gene and J-gene trimming of TCR beta chains was found in a later genetic analysis and replicated in an independent cohort. The only immune exposure information available for the cohort was CMV serostatus. A later analysis reported that several top co-occurrence clusters appeared linked to parvovirus B19, influenza, CMV and Epstein-Barr virus. The classifier was reported to diagnose cytomegalovirus status with high specificity and sensitivity in both the original and validation cohorts. Linkage disequilibrium might explain the correlated functional status among segregating V segments, but an unknown experimental factor could not be excluded. Because HLA typing was missing for some donors at each locus, association tests included only the typed subset. When HLA alleles, especially DR and DQ, strongly co-occurred, attributing TCR associations to individual alleles was difficult.

The CDR1 and CDR2 encoded by the germline V gene are MDHEN and SYDVKM. Unmatched junction bases come to 7, with V trimmed by 5 bases and J by 6 bases. The CDR3 covers 14 residues, taking in both the cysteine and the phenylalanine. This entry keeps only the CDR3 DNA: 42 bases, framed from base 1. As concerns this clone: Its cognate antigen has yet to be identified. No much larger clonotype is one base removed from it; base qualities were not supplied.

Library construction relied on the immunoSEQ multiplex PCR assay. For the multiplex PCR, a mixture combining 60 forward primers for TCR Vbeta segments and 13 reverse primers for TCR Jbeta segments was used. Amplification of the CDR3 region of rearranged TCR beta genes was performed with a multiplex PCR assay on genomic DNA. On the Illumina HiSeq System, the amplified TCR beta libraries were sequenced as 87-base-pair reads. In the source study's methods: In a later analysis, tens of millions of unique TCR beta chains were counted across the roughly 670 repertoires, and approximately 9.9 million of these chains were shared by at least two donors. A nearest-neighbor algorithm error-corrected the raw reads and collapsed the reads into unique sequences, merging closely related sequences to remove PCR and sequencing errors. V, D and J gene segments were assigned by aligning CDR3 sequences to IMGT reference sequences. Each retained sequence needed at least a six-nucleotide match to both a V gene segment and a J gene segment. Rearrangements were called productive when the CDR3 lacked stop codons and stayed in frame with V and J; all others were non-productive. CDR3 was defined by IMGT convention, running from the second conserved V-encoded cysteine to the conserved J-encoded phenylalanine. The earlier analysis of 500 to 650 of the donors excluded any sequence lacking an unambiguous match to a single V gene segment. In an earlier analysis of around 590 of the donors, a V segment was called functional when productive rearrangements were above 56.7%, and segregating when the standard deviation between donors exceeded 5%. A statistical classification framework was developed to diagnose cytomegalovirus status using the catalog of TCR beta chain sequences. A later analysis assigned V and J genes by comparing TCR nucleotide sequences with IMGT/GENE-DB human TR gene sequences. Using the TCRdist pipeline, a later analysis assigned CDR3 sequences along with most-parsimonious VDJ recombination scenarios. In a later analysis, each TCR beta chain was defined by its CDR3 amino acid sequence together with its V-gene family, and reads without a unique V-gene family were excluded. A later analysis removed several hundred highly shared, low-generation-probability nucleotide sequences to deal with suspected cross-contamination and a sequencing artifact. In a later analysis, a clonal expansion index for each public chain was calculated from normalized within-repertoire ranks of inferred template counts. In a later analysis, generation probabilities were computed using a VDJ recombination model fitted to out-of-frame rearrangements, and the results were checked against IGoR. In a later analysis, hypergeometric tests were used to score TCR-TCR, TCR-HLA and TCR-CMV co-occurrence, with a repertoire-size bias correction applied to TCR pairs. A later analysis estimated false discovery rates by permuting HLA or CMV assignments 20 times. In a later analysis, co-occurring TCRs were grouped using DBSCAN, and TCRdist sequence similarity was added for clustering within HLA-allele-positive subsets. Repertoires with fewer than 30,000 or more than 120,000 public chains, plus five repertoires with anomalous nucleotide sharing, were excluded from co-occurrence clustering. Not all clones reach the TCRdb copy of this immuneACCESS table, which keeps in-frame sequences only. Checked studies attribute under half of the gap to unresolved V genes and leave the rest unexplained. That table furnishes V, J and clone size, whereas the DNA furnished D and trimming. Recorded for this sample are 77,000 or so clones; over 70% of them occurred a single time. The ten largest clones capture 1.6% of the sample.

The chain is assembled from TRBV28 and TRBJ1-5, with 7 middle bases fitting TRBD1. The sequence came from a man in his forties in good health and CMV-seronegative. Sequencing was carried out using PBMCs. The CDR3 protein: CASSTNRDSQPQHF. The nucleotide sequence reads as follows: TGTGCCAGCAGTACCAACAGGGACAGTCAGCCCCAGCATTTT. The reference TRBV28 and TRBJ1-5 proteins fill in what lies around the CDR3, so the full variable domain reads DVKVTQSSRYLVKRTGEKVFLECVQDMDHENMFWYRQDPGLGLRLIYFSYDVKMKEKGDIPEGYSVSREKKERFSLILESASTNQTSMYLCASSTNRDSQPQHFGDGTRLSIL.